Below, one T cell receptor (beta chain) is given with its context. Its specific antigen is unknown. There are no base qualities to consult, and no much larger clone falls within one base. Library preparation was by the immunoSEQ multiplex PCR assay. As for the authors' bioinformatics: To diagnose cytomegalovirus status from the catalog of TCR beta chain sequences, a statistical classification framework was built. TCRdb holds this immuneACCESS table with in-frame rearrangements only. Some clones are missing; in checked studies, unresolved V genes explain under half, and the rest has no known cause. The V and J calls and the clone size are those of that table, but D and trimming were determined from the DNA. Present in this sample are tens of thousands of clones, roughly 96% of which were seen just once. The ten most abundant clones make up around 2.5% of the sample. Donors formed part of the validation cohort, which comprised 120 subjects and was distinct from the first cohort of 550 to 850 subjects.

These data originate in a study of cytomegalovirus exposure and HLA in healthy donors (dated by TCRdb to the late 2010s). Background on the whole study: According to a later analysis, one platform produced both the roughly 130 validation repertoires and the 550 to 800 repertoires of the first cohort. Besides the first cohort of under 700 subjects, a separate validation cohort made up of roughly 120 different subjects was used. High-throughput TCR immunosequencing, statistical association of individual TCRs with disease status, and machine learning were combined to predict cytomegalovirus infection status. The aim of the study was to test whether cataloging public T cell receptors could identify signatures of past pathogen exposure. The paper's findings and limits, for the study overall: The study gave a list of about 160 TCR beta chains associated with cytomegalovirus. All 120 or so repertoires were used to score co-occurrence in the validation cohort in a later analysis, because that analysis had no HLA typing for the cohort. The authors suggested that the approach could potentially be generalized to other disease states and immunological phenotypes. The classifier was reported to diagnose cytomegalovirus status with high specificity and sensitivity in both the original and validation cohorts. While some public TCRs were present in many individuals, most TCR sequences turned up only very rarely across donors. A later analysis found that TCRs clustered in the first cohort also tended to co-occur in the approximately 120 validation repertoires, with 94% of cluster scores above 0. A few of the identified cytomegalovirus-associated TCR beta chains were confirmed in vitro to be specific for cytomegalovirus antigens.

The CDR3 sequence holds 14 residues, the cysteine and phenylalanine included. The read is trimmed to its CDR3 DNA, 42 bases read in frame from base 1. V drops 7 bases and J drops 2 bases, leaving 12 bases in between. The germline V gene sets CDR1 to MNHEY and CDR2 to SVGAGI. The TCR comes from a man aged 18 to 29 in good health and CMV-seronegative. The specimen was PBMCs. The sequence is built from TRBV6-5 and TRBJ1-5; TRBD1 is a weak D gene call, 6 bases matching. In nucleotides, the sequence is TGTGCCAGCATGGGCAGGGGTGGCAATCAGCCCCAGCATTTT. Its protein is CASMGRGGNQPQHF.